The source of this T cell receptor beta chain is a study of human thymus T cells. Findings of the study overall: Apparent skewing of V and J gene usage characterized both thymic and blood repertoires.

The sample donors, healthy Finnish infants, were having corrective surgery for congenital heart defects. All available leukocytes, rather than a set cell count, yielded the blood DNA. A remark on this clone: Its specificity is not known.

Per the germline V gene, CDR1 is SGHTA and CDR2 is FQGNSA. V shed 8 bases, J shed 1 base, and the junction held 3 bases outside the gene matches. The CDR3 is 13 residues long. Some clones are missing from TCRdb's copy, which holds only in-frame ones; the method was immunoSEQ multiplex PCR. Of some 57,000 clones in the sample, 94% were seen once. The sample comprised blood. The chain uses TRBV7-2 and TRBJ2-7, with 9 positions matching TRBD2. This TCR was sampled from a boy in the first two years of life with a congenital heart defect but otherwise immunologically healthy. CDR3 nucleotides: TGTGCCAGCGGGCTAGCGGGATCCTACGAGCAGTACTTC. Residues: CASGLAGSYEQYF.